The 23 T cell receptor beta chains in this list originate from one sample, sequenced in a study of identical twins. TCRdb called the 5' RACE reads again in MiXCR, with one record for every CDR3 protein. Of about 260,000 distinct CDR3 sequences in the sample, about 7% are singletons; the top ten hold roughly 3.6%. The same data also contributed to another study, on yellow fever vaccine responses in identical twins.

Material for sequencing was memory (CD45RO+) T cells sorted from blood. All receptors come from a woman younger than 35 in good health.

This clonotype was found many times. The CDR3 region has the DNA TGCGCCAGCAGGATAGTCCCCGGAGACACCGTAACCTACGAGCAGTACTTC. It translates to CASRIVPGDTVTYEQYF. The gene calls are TRBV10-1 and TRBJ2-7; D remains ambiguous. V shed 6 bases and J shed 2 bases, with 23 bases lying between them. Germline V lookup: CDR1 WNHNN, CDR2 SYGVQD (reference sequence). The CDR3 consists of 17 residues.

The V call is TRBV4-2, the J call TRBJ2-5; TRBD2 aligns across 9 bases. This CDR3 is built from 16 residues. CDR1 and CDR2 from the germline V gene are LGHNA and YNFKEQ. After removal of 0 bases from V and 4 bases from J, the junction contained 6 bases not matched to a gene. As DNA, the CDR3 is TGTGCCAGCAGCCAAGATCTAGCGGGGTTAGGAGAGACCCAGTACTTC. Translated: CASSQDLAGLGETQYF.

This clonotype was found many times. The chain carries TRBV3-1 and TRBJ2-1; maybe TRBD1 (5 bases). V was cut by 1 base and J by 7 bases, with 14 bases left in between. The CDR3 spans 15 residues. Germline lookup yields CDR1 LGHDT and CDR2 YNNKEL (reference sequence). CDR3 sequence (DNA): TGTGCCAGCAGCCAAGTAGGGGTGCTTAAGAATGAGCAGTTCTTC. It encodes CASSQVGVLKNEQFF.

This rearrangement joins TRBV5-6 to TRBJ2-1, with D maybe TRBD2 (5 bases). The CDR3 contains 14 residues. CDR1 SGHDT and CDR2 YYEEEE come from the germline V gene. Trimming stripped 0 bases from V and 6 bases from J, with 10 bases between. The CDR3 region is CASSLAGSGNEQFF. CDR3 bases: TGTGCCAGCAGCTTGGCGGGGTCCGGCAATGAGCAGTTCTTC.

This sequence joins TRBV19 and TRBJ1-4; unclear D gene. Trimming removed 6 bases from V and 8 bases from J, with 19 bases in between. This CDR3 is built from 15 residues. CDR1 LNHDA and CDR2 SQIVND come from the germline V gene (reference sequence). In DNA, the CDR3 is TGTGCCAGTAGCCCACGATCGAGCGGTTACGAAAAACTGTTTTTT. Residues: CASSPRSSGYEKLFF.

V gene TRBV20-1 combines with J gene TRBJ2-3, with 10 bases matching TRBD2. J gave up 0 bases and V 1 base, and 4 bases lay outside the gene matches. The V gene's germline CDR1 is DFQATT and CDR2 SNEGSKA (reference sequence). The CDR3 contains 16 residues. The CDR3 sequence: CSARVLAGASTDTQYF. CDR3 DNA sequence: TGCAGTGCTAGAGTGCTAGCGGGGGCTAGCACAGATACGCAGTATTTT.

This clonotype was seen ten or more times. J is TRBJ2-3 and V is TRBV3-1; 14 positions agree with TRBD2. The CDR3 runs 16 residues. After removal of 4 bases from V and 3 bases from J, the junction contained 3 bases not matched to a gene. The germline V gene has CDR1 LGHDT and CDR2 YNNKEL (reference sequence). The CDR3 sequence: CASSLRTSGRTDTQYF. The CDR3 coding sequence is TGTGCCAGCAGCCTGCGGACTAGCGGGAGGACAGATACGCAGTATTTT.

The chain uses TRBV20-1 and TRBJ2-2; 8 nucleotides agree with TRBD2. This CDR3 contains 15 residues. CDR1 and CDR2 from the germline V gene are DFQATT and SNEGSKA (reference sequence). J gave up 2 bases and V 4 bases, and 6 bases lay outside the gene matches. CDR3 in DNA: TGCAGTGCTAAGAGCGGGGGCATAAACACCGGGGAGCTGTTTTTT. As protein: CSAKSGGINTGELFF.

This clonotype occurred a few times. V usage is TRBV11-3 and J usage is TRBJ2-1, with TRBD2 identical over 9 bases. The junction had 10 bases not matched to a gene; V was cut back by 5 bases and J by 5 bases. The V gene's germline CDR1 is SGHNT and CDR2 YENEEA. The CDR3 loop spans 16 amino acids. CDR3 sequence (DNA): TGTGCCAGCAGCGGACCCCTGGCGGGGGGGAACAATGAGCAGTTCTTC. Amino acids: CASSGPLAGGNNEQFF.

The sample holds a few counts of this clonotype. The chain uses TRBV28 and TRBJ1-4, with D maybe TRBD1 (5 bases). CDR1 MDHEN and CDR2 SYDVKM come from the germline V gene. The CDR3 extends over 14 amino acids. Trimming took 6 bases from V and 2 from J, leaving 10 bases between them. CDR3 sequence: CASRTGPTNEKLFF. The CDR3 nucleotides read TGTGCCAGCAGAACAGGACCTACTAATGAAAAACTGTTTTTT. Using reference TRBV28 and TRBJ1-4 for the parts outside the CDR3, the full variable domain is DVKVTQSSRYLVKRTGEKVFLECVQDMDHENMFWYRQDPGLGLRLIYFSYDVKMKEKGDIPEGYSVSREKKERFSLILESASTNQTSMYLCASRTGPTNEKLFFGSGTQLSVL.

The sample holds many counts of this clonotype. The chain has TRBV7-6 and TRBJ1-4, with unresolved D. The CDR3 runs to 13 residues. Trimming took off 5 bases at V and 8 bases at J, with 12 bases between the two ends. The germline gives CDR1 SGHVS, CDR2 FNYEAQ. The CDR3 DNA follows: TGTGCCAGCAGCGTAAGGCTACGGGAAAAACTGTTTTTT. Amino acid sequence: CASSVRLREKLFF.

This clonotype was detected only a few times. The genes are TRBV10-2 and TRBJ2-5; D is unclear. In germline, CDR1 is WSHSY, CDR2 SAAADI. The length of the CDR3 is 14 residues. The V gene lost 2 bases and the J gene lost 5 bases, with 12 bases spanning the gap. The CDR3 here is CASSETGTSETQYF. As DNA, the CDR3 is TGCGCCAGCAGTGAGACTGGCACGTCGGAGACCCAGTACTTC.

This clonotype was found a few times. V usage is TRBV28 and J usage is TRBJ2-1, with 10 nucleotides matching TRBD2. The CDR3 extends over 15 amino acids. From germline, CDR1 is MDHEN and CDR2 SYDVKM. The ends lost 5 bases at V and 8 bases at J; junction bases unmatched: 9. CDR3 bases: TGTGCCAGCAGTCCACTAGCGGGGAGTGGCCATGAGCAGTTCTTC. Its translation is CASSPLAGSGHEQFF.

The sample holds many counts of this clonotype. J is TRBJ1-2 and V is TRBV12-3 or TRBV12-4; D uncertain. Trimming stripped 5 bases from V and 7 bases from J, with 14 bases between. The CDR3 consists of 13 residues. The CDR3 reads CASSTTYSLGYTF. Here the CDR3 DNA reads TGTGCCAGCAGTACCACGTACAGTCTTGGCTACACCTTC.

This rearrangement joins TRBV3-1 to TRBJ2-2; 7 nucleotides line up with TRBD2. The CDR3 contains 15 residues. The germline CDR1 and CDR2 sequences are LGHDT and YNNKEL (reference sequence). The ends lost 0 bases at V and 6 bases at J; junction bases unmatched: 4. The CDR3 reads CASSQDVGGAGELFF. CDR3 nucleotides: TGTGCCAGCAGCCAAGATGTGGGGGGGGCCGGGGAGCTGTTTTTT.

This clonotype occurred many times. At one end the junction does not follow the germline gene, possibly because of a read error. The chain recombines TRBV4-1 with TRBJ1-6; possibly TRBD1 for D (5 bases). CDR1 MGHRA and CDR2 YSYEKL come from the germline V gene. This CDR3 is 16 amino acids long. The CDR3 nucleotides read TGCGCCAGCAGCCAAGACTCCATCGTAGGGGACTCAGCGATCCGCTTT. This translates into CASSQDSIVGDSAIRF.

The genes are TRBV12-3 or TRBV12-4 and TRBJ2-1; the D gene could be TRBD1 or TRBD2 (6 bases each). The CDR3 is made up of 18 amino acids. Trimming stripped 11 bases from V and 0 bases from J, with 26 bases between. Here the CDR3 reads CAFSLDHLGGPSYNEQFF. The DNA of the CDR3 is TGTGCCTTCAGTTTAGACCATTTGGGGGGCCCCTCCTACAATGAGCAGTTCTTC.

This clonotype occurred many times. CDR3 in DNA: TGCAGTGCTCAGGCGGGACTATCCTACAATGAGCAGTTCTTC. Protein sequence: CSAQAGLSYNEQFF. V is TRBV20-1 and J is TRBJ2-1; TRBD2 matches at 7 bases. Germline V gene data show CDR1 as DFQATT and CDR2 as SNEGSKA (reference sequence). The CDR3 has 14 residues. With 5 bases clipped from V and 1 base from J, the junction kept 5 bases outside the gene matches.

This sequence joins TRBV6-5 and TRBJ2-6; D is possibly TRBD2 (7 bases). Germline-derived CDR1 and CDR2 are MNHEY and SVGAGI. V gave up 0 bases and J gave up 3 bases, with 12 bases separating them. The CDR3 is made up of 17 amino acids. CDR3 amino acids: CASSYSMGGGGANVLTF. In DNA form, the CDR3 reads TGTGCCAGCAGTTACTCGATGGGAGGGGGTGGGGCCAACGTCCTGACTTTC.

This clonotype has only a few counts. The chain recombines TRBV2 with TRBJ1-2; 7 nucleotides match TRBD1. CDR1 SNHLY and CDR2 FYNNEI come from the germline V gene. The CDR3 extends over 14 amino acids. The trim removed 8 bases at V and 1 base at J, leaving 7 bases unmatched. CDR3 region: CASRRGQDNYGYTF. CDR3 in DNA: TGTGCCAGCCGAAGGGGGCAGGATAACTATGGCTACACCTTC. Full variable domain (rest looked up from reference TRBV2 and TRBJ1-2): EPEVTQTPSHQVTQMGQEVILRCVPISNHLYFYWYRQILGQKVEFLVSFYNNEISEKSEIFDDQFSVERPDGSNFTLKIRSTKLEDSAMYFCASRRGQDNYGYTFGSGTRLTVV.

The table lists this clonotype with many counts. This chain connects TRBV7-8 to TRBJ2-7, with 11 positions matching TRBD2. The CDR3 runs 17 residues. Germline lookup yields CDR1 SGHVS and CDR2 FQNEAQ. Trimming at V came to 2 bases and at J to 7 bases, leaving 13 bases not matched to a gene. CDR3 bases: TGTGCCAGCAGCTTACGCGATTCACTAGCGGGAGCGTTAGAGCAGTACTTC. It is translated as CASSLRDSLAGALEQYF. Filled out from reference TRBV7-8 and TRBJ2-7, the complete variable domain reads GAGVSQSPRYKVAKRGQDVALRCDPISGHVSLFWYQQALGQGPEFLTYFQNEAQLDKSGLPSDRFFAERPEGSVSTLKIQRTQQEDSAVYLCASSLRDSLAGALEQYFGPGTRLTVT.

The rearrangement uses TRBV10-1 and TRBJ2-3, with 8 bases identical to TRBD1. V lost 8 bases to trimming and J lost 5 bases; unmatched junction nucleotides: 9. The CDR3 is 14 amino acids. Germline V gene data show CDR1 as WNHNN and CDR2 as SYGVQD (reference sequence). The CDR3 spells CASGRQGPEDTQYF. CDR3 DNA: TGCGCCAGCGGTCGACAGGGGCCTGAAGATACGCAGTATTTT.

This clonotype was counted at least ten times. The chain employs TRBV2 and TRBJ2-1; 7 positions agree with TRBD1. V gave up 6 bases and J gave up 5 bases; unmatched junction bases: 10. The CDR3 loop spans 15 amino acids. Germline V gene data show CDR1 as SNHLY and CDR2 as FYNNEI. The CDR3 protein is CASRKPGQINNEQFF. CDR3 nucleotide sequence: TGTGCCAGCAGAAAACCGGGACAGATAAACAATGAGCAGTTCTTC.